Sequencing of this TCR beta chain was carried out in a study of patients and donors after allogeneic stem cell transplantation. In this sample, this clonotype is medium-sized (0.01 to 0.1%). The ends were cut back, 4 bases at V and 3 bases at J, with 19 bases in the middle. Germline-derived CDR1 and CDR2 are MDHEN and SYDVKM. CDR3 length equals 17 residues. Via MiXCR, TCRdb re-called the RT-PCR reads, giving one row per CDR3 protein. The sample includes almost 90,000 distinct CDR3 sequences, approximately 5.2% of them seen just once. V is TRBV28 and J is TRBJ2-1; either TRBD1 or TRBD2 may supply D (7 bases each). The specimen sequenced was blood, either unsorted or a sorted T cell fraction (not recorded which). The TCR originated in a human donor who was either an allogeneic HSCT recipient or a stem cell or donor lymphocyte infusion donor (not recorded which). It is not recorded whose cells these are; they may come from a transplant donor. In nucleotides, the CDR3 is TGTGCCAGCAGTTGGTACGGGGGGACAGCAATCTACAATGAGCAGTTCTTC. Encoded protein: CASSWYGGTAIYNEQFF. Looking up the rest from reference TRBV28 and TRBJ2-1 gives the full variable domain: DVKVTQSSRYLVKRTGEKVFLECVQDMDHENMFWYRQDPGLGLRLIYFSYDVKMKEKGDIPEGYSVSREKKERFSLILESASTNQTSMYLCASSWYGGTAIYNEQFFGPGTRLTVL.